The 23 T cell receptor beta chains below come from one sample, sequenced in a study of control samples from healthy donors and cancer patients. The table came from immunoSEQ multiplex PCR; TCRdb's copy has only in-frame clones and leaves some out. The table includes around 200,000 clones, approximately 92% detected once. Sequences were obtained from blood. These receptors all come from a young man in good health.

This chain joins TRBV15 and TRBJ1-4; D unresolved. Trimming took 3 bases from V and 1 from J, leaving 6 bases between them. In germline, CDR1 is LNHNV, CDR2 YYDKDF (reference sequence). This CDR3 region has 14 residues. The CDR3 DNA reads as TGTGCCACCAGCAGGACGATAACTAATGAAAAACTGTTTTTT. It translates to CATSRTITNEKLFF.

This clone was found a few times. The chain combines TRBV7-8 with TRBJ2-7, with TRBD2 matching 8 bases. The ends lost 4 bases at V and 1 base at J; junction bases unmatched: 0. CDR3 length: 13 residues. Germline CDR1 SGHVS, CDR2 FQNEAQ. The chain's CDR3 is CASSSSGSYEQYF. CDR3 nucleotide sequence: TGTGCCAGCAGCTCTAGCGGGTCCTACGAGCAGTACTTC.

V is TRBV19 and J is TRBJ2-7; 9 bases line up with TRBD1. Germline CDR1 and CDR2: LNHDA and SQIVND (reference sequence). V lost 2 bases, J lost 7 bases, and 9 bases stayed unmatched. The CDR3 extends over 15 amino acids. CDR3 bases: TGTGCCAGTAGTATACCGGGACAGGGAAGTAGAGAGCAGTACTTC. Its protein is CASSIPGQGSREQYF.

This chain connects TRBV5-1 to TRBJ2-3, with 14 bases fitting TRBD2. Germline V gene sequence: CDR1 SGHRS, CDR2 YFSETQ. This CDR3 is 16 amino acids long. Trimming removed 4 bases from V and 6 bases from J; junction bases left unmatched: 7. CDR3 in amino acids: CASSLSGTSGGDTQYF. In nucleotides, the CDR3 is TGCGCCAGCAGCCTCTCGGGGACTAGCGGGGGTGATACGCAGTATTTT.

CDR3 loop: CASSDTRVSDSPLHF. CDR3 coding DNA: TGTGCCAGCAGTGATACCAGGGTGTCTGATTCACCCCTCCACTTT. This chain links TRBV25-1 with TRBJ1-6, with TRBD1 as a possible D gene (5 bases). From germline, CDR1 is MGHDK and CDR2 SYGVNS. CDR3 size: 15 residues. With 3 bases removed from V and 8 bases from J, the gap between germline ends came to 14 bases.

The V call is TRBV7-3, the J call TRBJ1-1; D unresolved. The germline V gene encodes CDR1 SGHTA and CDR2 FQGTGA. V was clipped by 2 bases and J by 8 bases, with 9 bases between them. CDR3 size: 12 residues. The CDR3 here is CASSLGVGEAFF. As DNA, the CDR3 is TGTGCCAGCAGCTTAGGGGTAGGAGAAGCTTTCTTT.

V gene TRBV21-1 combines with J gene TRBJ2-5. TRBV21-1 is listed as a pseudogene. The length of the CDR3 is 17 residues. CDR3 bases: TGTGCCAGCAGCACTCGGGGCGGCAGAAGGTACCAAGAGACCCAGTACTTC. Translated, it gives CASSTRGGRRYQETQYF.

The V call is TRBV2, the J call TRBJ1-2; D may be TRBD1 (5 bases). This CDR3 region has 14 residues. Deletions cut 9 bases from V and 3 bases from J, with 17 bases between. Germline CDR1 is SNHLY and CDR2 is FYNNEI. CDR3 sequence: CARGRGIDDYGYTF. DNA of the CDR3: TGTGCCAGGGGGCGGGGGATCGACGACTATGGCTACACCTTC.

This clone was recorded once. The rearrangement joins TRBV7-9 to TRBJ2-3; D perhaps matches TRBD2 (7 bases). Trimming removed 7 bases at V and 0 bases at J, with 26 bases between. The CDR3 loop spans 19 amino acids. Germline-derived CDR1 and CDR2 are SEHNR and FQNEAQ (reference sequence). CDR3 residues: CASTRRGGRLHGSTDTQYF. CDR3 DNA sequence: TGTGCCAGCACCAGAAGGGGGGGAAGACTCCATGGGAGCACAGATACGCAGTATTTT.

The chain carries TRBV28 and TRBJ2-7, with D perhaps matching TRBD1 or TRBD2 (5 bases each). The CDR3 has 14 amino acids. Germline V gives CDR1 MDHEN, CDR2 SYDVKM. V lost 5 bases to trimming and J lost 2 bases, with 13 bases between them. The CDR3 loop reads CASSLTGRTYEQYF. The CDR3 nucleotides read TGTGCCAGCAGTCTAACGGGACGGACCTACGAGCAGTACTTC.

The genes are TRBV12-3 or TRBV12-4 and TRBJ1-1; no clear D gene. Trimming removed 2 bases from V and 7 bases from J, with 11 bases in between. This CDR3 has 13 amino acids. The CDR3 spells CASSLSLAGEAFF. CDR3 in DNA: TGTGCCAGCAGTTTATCTTTGGCGGGTGAAGCTTTCTTT.

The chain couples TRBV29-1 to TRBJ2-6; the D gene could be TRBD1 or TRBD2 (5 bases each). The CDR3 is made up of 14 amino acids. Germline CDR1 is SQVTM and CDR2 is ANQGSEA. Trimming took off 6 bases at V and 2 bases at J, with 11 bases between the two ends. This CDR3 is CSVYGGTGANVLTF. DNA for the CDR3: TGCAGCGTATATGGGGGAACTGGGGCCAACGTCCTGACTTTC.

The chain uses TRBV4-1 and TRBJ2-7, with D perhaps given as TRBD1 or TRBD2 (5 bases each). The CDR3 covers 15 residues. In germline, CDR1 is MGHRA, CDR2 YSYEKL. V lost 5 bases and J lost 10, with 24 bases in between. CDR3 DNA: TGCGCCAGCAGCGAATTCGGGGACCAGCAAAACGGTCAGTACTTC. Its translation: CASSEFGDQQNGQYF.

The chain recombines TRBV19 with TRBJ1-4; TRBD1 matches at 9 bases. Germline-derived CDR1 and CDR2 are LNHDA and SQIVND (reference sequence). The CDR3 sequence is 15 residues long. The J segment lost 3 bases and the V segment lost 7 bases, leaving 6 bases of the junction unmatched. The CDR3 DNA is TGTGCCAGTACCGCCCGACAGGGGGCTAATGAAAAACTGTTTTTT. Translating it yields CASTARQGANEKLFF.

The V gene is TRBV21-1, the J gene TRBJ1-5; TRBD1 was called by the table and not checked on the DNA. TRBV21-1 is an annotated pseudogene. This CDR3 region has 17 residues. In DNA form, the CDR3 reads TGTGCCAGCAGCAAACTCCTGGGACAGGTGACAAATCAGCCCCAGCATTTT. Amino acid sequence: CASSKLLGQVTNQPQHF.

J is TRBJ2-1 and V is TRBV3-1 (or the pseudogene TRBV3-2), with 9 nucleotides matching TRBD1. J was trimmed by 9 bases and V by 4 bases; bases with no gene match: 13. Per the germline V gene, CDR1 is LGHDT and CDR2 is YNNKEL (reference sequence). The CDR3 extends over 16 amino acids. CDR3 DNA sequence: TGTGCCAGCAGCCCTCCCGGGGGACAGGGTAGGGGTGAGCAGTTCTTC. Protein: CASSPPGGQGRGEQFF.

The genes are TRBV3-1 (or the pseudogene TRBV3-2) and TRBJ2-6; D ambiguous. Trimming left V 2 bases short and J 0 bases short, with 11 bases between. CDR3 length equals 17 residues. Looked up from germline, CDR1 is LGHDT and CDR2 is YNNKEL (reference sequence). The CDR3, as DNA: TGTGCCAGCAGCCAACAAAATCCAGGCTCTGGGGCCAACGTCCTGACTTTC. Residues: CASSQQNPGSGANVLTF.

The CDR3 is CASSAVTGTDTQYF. The CDR3 region has the DNA TGTGCCAGCAGTGCGGTGACAGGCACAGATACGCAGTATTTT. The J gene is TRBJ2-3, the V gene TRBV2; tentatively, D is TRBD1 (5 bases). The CDR3 has 14 residues. Trimming left V 4 bases short and J 1 base short, with 9 bases between. The germline CDR1 and CDR2 sequences are SNHLY and FYNNEI.

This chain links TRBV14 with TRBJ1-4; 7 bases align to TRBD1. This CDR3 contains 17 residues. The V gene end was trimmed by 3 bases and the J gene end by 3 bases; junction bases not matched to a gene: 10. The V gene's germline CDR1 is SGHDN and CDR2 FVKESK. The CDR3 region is CASSHAGTVSSNEKLFF. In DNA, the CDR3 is TGTGCCAGCAGCCACGCCGGGACAGTCTCCTCTAATGAAAAACTGTTTTTT.

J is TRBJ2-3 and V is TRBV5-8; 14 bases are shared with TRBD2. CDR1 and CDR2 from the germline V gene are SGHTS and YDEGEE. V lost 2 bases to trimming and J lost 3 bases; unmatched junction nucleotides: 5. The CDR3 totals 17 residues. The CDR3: CASSLGLAGGPTDTQYF. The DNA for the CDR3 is TGTGCCAGCAGCTTAGGACTAGCGGGGGGACCGACAGATACGCAGTATTTT.

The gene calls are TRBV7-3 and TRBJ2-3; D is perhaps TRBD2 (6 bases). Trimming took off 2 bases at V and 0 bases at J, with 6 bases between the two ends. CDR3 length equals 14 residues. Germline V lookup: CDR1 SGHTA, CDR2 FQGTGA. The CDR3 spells CASSLAGSTDTQYF. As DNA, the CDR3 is TGTGCCAGCAGCTTAGCGGGGAGCACAGATACGCAGTATTTT.

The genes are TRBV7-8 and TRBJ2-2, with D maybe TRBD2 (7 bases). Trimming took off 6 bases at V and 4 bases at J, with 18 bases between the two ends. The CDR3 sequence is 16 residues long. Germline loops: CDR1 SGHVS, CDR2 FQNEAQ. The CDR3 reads CASRLLGGGVTGELFF. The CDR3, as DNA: TGTGCCAGCAGGCTTTTAGGGGGGGGAGTCACCGGGGAGCTGTTTTTT.

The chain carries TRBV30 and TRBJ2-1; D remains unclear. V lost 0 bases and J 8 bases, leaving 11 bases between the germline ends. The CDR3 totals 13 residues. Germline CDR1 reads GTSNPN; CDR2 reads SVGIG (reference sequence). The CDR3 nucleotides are TGTGCCTGGAGTGTACGCACGATGGATGAGCAGTTCTTC. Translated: CAWSVRTMDEQFF.